This note documents a single TCR beta chain sequence. The antigen remains undetermined. TCRdb's copy holds only in-frame clones and misses some; the assay was immunoSEQ multiplex PCR. The sample yields around 83,000 clones, less than 85% seen once. Germline CDR1 SQVTM, CDR2 ANQGSEA. Trimming removed 5 bases at V and 7 bases at J, with 21 bases between. The CDR3 spans 14 residues. This sample was included in a study of T cells in localized non-small cell lung cancer. General study findings and limits: Heterogeneity remains possible because sequencing was limited to only one tumor region. The study detected a median approximately 54 of the top 100 tumor clones in adjacent lung.

The sequences come from PBMCs, collected before any cancer treatment. The sequence was obtained from a man aged 40 to 70 with stage II squamous cell lung carcinoma. V is TRBV29-1 and J is TRBJ2-7, with D tentatively TRBD2 (6 bases). The CDR3 coding sequence is TGCAGCGTTCTACAGAGGACGGGGGAAGGGGAGCAGTACTTC. It specifies CSVLQRTGEGEQYF.